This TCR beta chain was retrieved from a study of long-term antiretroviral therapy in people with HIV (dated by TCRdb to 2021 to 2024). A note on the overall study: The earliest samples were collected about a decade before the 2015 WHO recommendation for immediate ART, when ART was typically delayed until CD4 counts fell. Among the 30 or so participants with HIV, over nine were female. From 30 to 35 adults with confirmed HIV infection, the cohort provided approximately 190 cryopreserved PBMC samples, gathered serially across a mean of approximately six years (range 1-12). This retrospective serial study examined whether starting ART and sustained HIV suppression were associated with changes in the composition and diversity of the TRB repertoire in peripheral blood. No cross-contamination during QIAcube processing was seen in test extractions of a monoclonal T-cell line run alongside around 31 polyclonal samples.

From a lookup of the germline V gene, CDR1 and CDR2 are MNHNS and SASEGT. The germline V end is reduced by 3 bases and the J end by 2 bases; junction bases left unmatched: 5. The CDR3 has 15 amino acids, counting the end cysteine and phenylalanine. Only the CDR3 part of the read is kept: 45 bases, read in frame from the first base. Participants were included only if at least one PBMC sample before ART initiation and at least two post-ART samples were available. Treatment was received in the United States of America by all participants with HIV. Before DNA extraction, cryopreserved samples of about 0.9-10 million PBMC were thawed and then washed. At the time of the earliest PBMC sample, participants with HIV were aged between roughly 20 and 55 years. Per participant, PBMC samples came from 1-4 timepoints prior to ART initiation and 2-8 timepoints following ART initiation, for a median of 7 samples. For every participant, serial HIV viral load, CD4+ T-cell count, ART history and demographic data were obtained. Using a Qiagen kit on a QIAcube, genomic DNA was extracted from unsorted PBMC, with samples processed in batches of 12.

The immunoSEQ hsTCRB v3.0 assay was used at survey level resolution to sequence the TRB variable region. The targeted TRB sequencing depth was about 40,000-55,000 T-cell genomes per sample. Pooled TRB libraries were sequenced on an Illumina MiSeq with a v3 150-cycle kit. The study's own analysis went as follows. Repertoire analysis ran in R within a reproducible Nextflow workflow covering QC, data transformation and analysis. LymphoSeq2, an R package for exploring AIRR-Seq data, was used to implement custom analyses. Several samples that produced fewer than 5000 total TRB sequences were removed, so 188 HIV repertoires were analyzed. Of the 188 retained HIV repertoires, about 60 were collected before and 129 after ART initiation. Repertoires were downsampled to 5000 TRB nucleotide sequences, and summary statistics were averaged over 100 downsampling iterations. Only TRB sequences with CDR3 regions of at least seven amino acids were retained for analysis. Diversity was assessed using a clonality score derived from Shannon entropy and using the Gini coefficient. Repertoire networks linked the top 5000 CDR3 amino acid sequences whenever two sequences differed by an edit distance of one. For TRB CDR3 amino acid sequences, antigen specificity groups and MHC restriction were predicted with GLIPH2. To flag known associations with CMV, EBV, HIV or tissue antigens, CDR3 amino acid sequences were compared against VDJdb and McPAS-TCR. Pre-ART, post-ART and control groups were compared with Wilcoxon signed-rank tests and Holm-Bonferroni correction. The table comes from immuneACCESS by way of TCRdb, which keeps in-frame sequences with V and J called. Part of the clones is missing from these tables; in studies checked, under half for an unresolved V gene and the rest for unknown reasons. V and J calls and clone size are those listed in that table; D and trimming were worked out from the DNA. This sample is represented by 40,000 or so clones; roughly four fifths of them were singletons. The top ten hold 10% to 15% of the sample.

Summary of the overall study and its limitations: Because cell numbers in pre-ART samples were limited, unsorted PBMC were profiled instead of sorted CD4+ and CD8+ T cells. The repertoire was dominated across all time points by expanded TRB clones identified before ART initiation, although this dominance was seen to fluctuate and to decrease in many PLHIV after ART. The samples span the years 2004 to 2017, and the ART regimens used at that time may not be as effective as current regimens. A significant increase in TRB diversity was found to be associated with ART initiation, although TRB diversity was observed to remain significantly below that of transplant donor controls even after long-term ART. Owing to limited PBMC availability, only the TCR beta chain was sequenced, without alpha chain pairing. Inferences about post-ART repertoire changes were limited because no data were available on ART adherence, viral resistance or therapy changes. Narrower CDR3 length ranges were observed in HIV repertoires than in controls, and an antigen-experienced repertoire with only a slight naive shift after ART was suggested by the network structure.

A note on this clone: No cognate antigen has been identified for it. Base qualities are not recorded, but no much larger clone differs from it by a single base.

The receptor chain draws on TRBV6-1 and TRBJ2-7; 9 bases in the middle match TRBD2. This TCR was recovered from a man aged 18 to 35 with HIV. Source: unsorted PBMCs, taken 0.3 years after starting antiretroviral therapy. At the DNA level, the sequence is TGTGCCAGCAGTGACAGGGGCGGGGGGGCCTACGAGCAGTACTTC. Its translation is CASSDRGGGAYEQYF.